Below, 5 T cell receptor beta chains from the same sample are listed, as sequenced in a study of Ad26.COV2.S vaccination and SARS-CoV-2 variants. The method was immunoSEQ multiplex PCR; TCRdb's version includes in-frame clones alone and lacks a portion of them. The data hold 430,000 or so clones, with 75% to 90% observed a single time. Noted treatment: roughly 19 received Ad26.COV2.S at low or high dose, single or two shots; five or six received placebo; per-sample allocation not given. Material that was analyzed had been drawn on day 63 after the first vaccine or placebo injection. This sample comprised peripheral blood, obtained in a trial of Ad26.COV2.S vaccine versus placebo. These receptors all stem from a person aged 18-65 years who received the Ad26.COV2.S COVID-19 vaccine or a placebo.

The gene calls are TRBV6-2 or TRBV6-3 and TRBJ1-5; tentative D call: TRBD1 (5 bases). The V gene lost 4 bases and the J gene lost 5 bases, with 12 bases spanning the gap. In germline, CDR1 is MNHEY, CDR2 SVGEGT. The CDR3 is 14 residues long. The CDR3 bases are TGTGCCAGCAGTTCCAGGGAAGAGGATCAGCCCCAGCATTTT. Protein product: CASSSREEDQPQHF.

The chain recombines TRBV7-8 with TRBJ2-5; 10 nucleotides line up with TRBD1. The trim removed 4 bases at V and 5 bases at J, leaving 16 bases unmatched. This CDR3 is built from 18 residues. Germline values: CDR1 SGHVS, CDR2 FQNEAQ. This CDR3 reads CASSYIPTGGYGVETQYF. In DNA form, the CDR3 reads TGTGCCAGCAGCTACATCCCGACAGGGGGCTACGGCGTTGAGACCCAGTACTTC.

As for this clone: The same CDR3 can be traced to other DNA sequences in this sample. The CDR3 DNA reads as TGTGCCAGCAGTTACAGCGGGAGCTCCTACAATGAGCAGTTCTTC. Protein product: CASSYSGSSYNEQFF. The chain carries TRBV28 and TRBJ2-1, with 8 bases matching TRBD2. This CDR3 is 15 amino acids long. With 4 bases clipped from V and 0 bases from J, the junction kept 2 bases outside the gene matches. Germline loops: CDR1 MDHEN, CDR2 SYDVKM.

The chain employs TRBV6-2 or TRBV6-3 and TRBJ2-4; tentative D call: TRBD2 (5 bases). Germline V CDR1 and CDR2: MNHEY, SVGEGT. Trimming left V 4 bases short and J 10 bases short, with 20 bases between. The CDR3 is 15 amino acids. CDR3 loop: CASSSAVGGSGIQYF. The CDR3 DNA sequence: TGTGCCAGCAGTTCGGCGGTAGGAGGCTCGGGAATTCAGTACTTC.

The rearrangement uses TRBV6-2 or TRBV6-3 and TRBJ2-7; 10 bases map to TRBD2. The CDR3 runs to 17 residues. Germline V gives CDR1 MNHEY, CDR2 SVGEGT. After removal of 0 bases from V and 0 bases from J, the junction contained 5 bases not matched to a gene. This chain's CDR3 is CASSYSRVAGGSYEQYV. CDR3 nucleotide sequence: TGTGCCAGCAGTTACTCGAGGGTAGCGGGAGGCTCCTACGAGCAGTACGTC.